The present T cell receptor (beta chain) was sequenced within a study of OX40 agonist ivuxolimab in advanced cancers. The overall study: Ivuxolimab, an agonistic anti-OX40 (CD134) antibody, was given to patients. Aged roughly 23 to 80 with a mean of roughly 65 years, they were 75% to 85% male.

Here immunoSEQ multiplex PCR was the method, and the copy in TCRdb shows in-frame clones only, minus some. The sample comprises about 95,000 clones, 80% to 90% of which are singletons, and 0.3% to 0.4% rests with the top ten. The CDR3 length is 15 residues. CDR1 is LGHNA, CDR2 YNFKEQ, per germline. V was cut by 0 bases and J by 4 bases, with 13 bases left in between. This chain links TRBV4-2 with TRBJ2-7; maybe TRBD1 (6 bases). This TCR was recovered from an adult with an advanced solid tumor such as melanoma, head and neck, liver or kidney cancer. The input for sequencing was CD4+ or CD8+ T cells sorted from blood, taken in a trial of the OX40 agonist ivuxolimab. DNA for the CDR3: TGTGCCAGCAGCCAAGAGTTAACAGGGTGGTACGAGCAGTACTTC. Residues: CASSQELTGWYEQYF.